One sample yielded the 18 T cell receptor beta chains listed below, sequenced in a study of T cell responses to AZD1222 COVID-19 vaccine. Clones were sequenced by immunoSEQ multiplex PCR, and TCRdb holds only the in-frame ones, with some missing. The sample shows 95,000 to 100,000 clones, around 83% of them seen only once. Here the sequenced sample was peripheral blood, taken on day 0 of AZD1222 vaccination. The receptor source for this set is an adult in good health.

J is TRBJ2-4 and V is TRBV28, with D perhaps matching TRBD1 (5 bases). The CDR3 length is 14 residues. With 2 bases removed from V and 4 bases from J, the gap between germline ends came to 9 bases. Germline CDR1 is MDHEN and CDR2 is SYDVKM. The CDR3 region has the DNA TGTGCCAGCAGTTTAATTCGACAGAAAAACATTCAGTACTTC. It codes for CASSLIRQKNIQYF.

V and J are TRBV3-1 (or the pseudogene TRBV3-2) and TRBJ2-7, with 10 bases aligning to TRBD1. V shed 0 bases, J shed 2 bases, and the junction held 4 bases outside the gene matches. Per germline, CDR1 LGHDT and CDR2 YNNKEL (reference sequence). CDR3 length equals 16 residues. CDR3 amino acids: CASSQDWGQGTYEQYF. DNA of the CDR3: TGTGCCAGCAGCCAAGATTGGGGACAGGGGACCTACGAGCAGTACTTC.

CDR3 sequence: CASSFSDGTQYF. In DNA form, the CDR3 reads TGTGCCAGCAGCTTCTCAGATGGGACGCAGTATTTT. This chain connects TRBV11-3 to TRBJ2-3; D is undetermined. V was clipped by 3 bases and J by 9 bases, with 10 bases between them. This CDR3 is 12 amino acids long. Per the germline V gene, CDR1 is SGHNT and CDR2 is YENEEA.

J is TRBJ1-2 and V is TRBV30; the match to TRBD1 covers 9 bases. The CDR3 is 13 residues long. CDR1 and CDR2 (germline): GTSNPN, SVGIG (reference sequence). V dropped 1 base and J dropped 8; count of bases not matched to a gene: 5. The CDR3 nucleotides read TGTGCCTGGAGTGCACAGGGGGCGCGCGGCTACACCTTC. This codes for CAWSAQGARGYTF.

The V call is TRBV28, the J call TRBJ2-7, with D maybe TRBD1 (5 bases). The CDR3 is made up of 14 amino acids. Trimming took 7 bases from V and 0 from J, leaving 13 bases between them. Germline CDR1 and CDR2: MDHEN and SYDVKM. CDR3 nucleotide sequence: TGTGCCAGCACCCAAACAGGCAACTCCTACGAGCAGTACTTC. It is translated as CASTQTGNSYEQYF.

This rearrangement joins TRBV6-2 or TRBV6-3 to TRBJ1-5; TRBD1 is a possible D gene (5 bases). The V gene's germline CDR1 is MNHEY and CDR2 SVGEGT. Between the trimmed V and J ends, which lost 6 bases and 7 bases, there was a span of 16 bases. The CDR3 consists of 14 residues. The CDR3 DNA sequence: TGTGCCAGCAGCTTGACGACCGGGGCCCAGCCCCAGCATTTT. Translation: CASSLTTGAQPQHF.

The chain joins TRBV11-2 to TRBJ1-4; D remains ambiguous. The germline V gene encodes CDR1 SGHAT and CDR2 FQNNGV. Between the trimmed V and J ends, which lost 4 bases and 8 bases, there was a span of 14 bases. The CDR3 covers 14 residues. The CDR3 here is CASSSRNQGEKLFF. The CDR3 DNA sequence: TGTGCCAGCAGCTCCAGAAACCAAGGGGAAAAACTGTTTTTT.

The chain carries TRBV28 and TRBJ1-2, with 7 bases aligning to TRBD1. The germline CDR1 and CDR2 sequences are MDHEN and SYDVKM. The CDR3 is 16 amino acids. With V trimmed by 4 bases and J by 4 bases, 12 bases remained unmatched. The CDR3 loop is CASSSEGTERLYGYTF. The CDR3 DNA is TGTGCCAGCAGTTCAGAGGGGACAGAGAGACTCTATGGCTACACCTTC.

The J gene is TRBJ2-1, the V gene TRBV7-2, with 10 positions matching TRBD2. The ends lost 1 base at V and 5 bases at J; junction bases unmatched: 8. This CDR3 contains 17 residues. The germline V gene has CDR1 SGHTA and CDR2 FQGNSA. In DNA, the CDR3 is TGTGCCAGCAGCTTAGGACTAGCGGGTCGATTCCACAATGAGCAGTTCTTC. It yields the protein CASSLGLAGRFHNEQFF.

This chain connects TRBV6-5 to TRBJ2-1; TRBD2 might be the D (5 bases). Deletions cut 2 bases from V and 4 bases from J, with 9 bases between. From germline, CDR1 is MNHEY and CDR2 SVGAGI. The CDR3 is made up of 14 amino acids. CDR3 amino acids: CASSYKGVYNEQFF. Here the CDR3 DNA reads TGTGCCAGCAGTTACAAGGGAGTATACAATGAGCAGTTCTTC.

J is TRBJ2-5 and V is TRBV11-3, with D tentatively TRBD1 (5 bases). Deletions cut 5 bases from V and 1 base from J, with 14 bases between. There are 15 residues in the CDR3. Per the germline V gene, CDR1 is SGHNT and CDR2 is YENEEA. CDR3 sequence: CASSNTRGPQETQYF. In DNA, the CDR3 is TGTGCCAGCAGCAACACAAGGGGTCCCCAAGAGACCCAGTACTTC. Based on the CDR3 plus reference TRBV11-3 and TRBJ2-5, the full variable domain is EAGVVQSPRYKIIEKKQPVAFWCNPISGHNTLYWYLQNLGQGPELLIRYENEEAVDDSQLPKDRFSAERLKGVDSTLKIQPAELGDSAVYLCASSNTRGPQETQYFGPGTRLLVL.

The chain carries TRBV7-2 and TRBJ1-6, with D possibly matching TRBD1 (6 bases). CDR1 is SGHTA, CDR2 FQGNSA, per germline. The CDR3 runs 16 residues. V dropped 1 base and J dropped 3 bases, with 10 bases sitting between them. The CDR3 DNA reads TGTGCCAGCAGCTTAGGGGGGGCCATCTATAATTCACCCCTCCACTTT. Translated: CASSLGGAIYNSPLHF.

This chain links TRBV10-1 with TRBJ2-3, with D maybe TRBD2 (6 bases). Germline V gives CDR1 WNHNN, CDR2 SYGVQD (reference sequence). Trimming shortened V by 7 bases and J by 1 base, and 21 bases separated the two germline ends. The CDR3 has 17 amino acids. CDR3 sequence: CASTLGFSGRCTDTQYF. DNA of the CDR3: TGCGCCAGCACCCTAGGGTTTAGCGGCCGATGCACAGATACGCAGTATTTT.

V is TRBV4-2 and J is TRBJ1-1; a possible D gene is TRBD1 (6 bases). The CDR3 has 15 amino acids. The ends were cut back, 5 bases at V and 0 bases at J, with 13 bases in the middle. In germline, CDR1 is LGHNA, CDR2 YNFKEQ. The CDR3 nucleotides read TGTGCCAGCAGCGGAGAGGGGGGCTTGAACACTGAAGCTTTCTTT. Protein sequence: CASSGEGGLNTEAFF.

The rearrangement links TRBV19 to TRBJ2-7; D is possibly TRBD1 or TRBD2 (5 bases each). The germline V gene has CDR1 LNHDA and CDR2 SQIVND (reference sequence). The CDR3 extends over 12 amino acids. V was cut by 8 bases and J by 4 bases, with 12 bases left in between. The CDR3 DNA is TGTGCCAGTGCCGGGACGAATTACGAGCAGTACTTC. Translating it yields CASAGTNYEQYF.

This sequence joins TRBV2 and TRBJ1-2, with D unclear. Trimming left V 3 bases short and J 8 bases short, with 7 bases between. Germline CDR1 reads SNHLY; CDR2 reads FYNNEI. The CDR3 consists of 11 residues. The CDR3 is CASSEVEGYTF. In DNA form, the CDR3 reads TGTGCCAGCAGTGAGGTGGAGGGCTACACCTTC.

The rearrangement joins TRBV3-1 (or the pseudogene TRBV3-2) to TRBJ1-1; D unclear. The V gene's germline CDR1 is LGHDT and CDR2 YNNKEL (reference sequence). The CDR3 has 14 residues. Deletions cut 6 bases from V and 5 bases from J, with 16 bases between. The DNA of the CDR3 is TGTGCCAGCAGACAAATACCCGACGTTACTGAAGCTTTCTTT. It yields the protein CASRQIPDVTEAFF.

The rearrangement joins TRBV28 to TRBJ2-1, with D possibly called TRBD1 or TRBD2 (5 bases each). The CDR3 is 13 amino acids. Germline CDR1 and CDR2: MDHEN and SYDVKM. Between the trimmed V and J ends, which lost 6 bases and 11 bases, there was a span of 17 bases. The CDR3 spells CASRPPGPTKQFF. CDR3 in DNA: TGTGCCAGCAGGCCGCCGGGACCTACAAAGCAGTTCTTC.